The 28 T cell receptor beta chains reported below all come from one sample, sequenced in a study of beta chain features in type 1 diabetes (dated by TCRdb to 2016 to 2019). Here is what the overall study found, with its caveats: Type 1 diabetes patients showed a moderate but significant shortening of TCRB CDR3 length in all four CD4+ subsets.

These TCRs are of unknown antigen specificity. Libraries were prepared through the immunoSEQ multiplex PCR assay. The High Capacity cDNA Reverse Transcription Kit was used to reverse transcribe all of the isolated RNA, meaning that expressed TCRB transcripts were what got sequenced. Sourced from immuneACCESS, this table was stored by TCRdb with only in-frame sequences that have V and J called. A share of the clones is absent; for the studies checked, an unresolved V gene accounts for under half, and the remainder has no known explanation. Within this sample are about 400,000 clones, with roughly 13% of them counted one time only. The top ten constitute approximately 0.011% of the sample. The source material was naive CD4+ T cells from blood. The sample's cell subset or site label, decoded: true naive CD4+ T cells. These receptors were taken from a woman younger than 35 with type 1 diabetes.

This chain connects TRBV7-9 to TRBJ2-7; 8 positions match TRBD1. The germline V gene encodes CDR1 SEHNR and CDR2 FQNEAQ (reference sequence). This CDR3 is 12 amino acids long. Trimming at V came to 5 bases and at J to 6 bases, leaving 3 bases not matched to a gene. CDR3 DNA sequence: TGTGCCAGCAGCCGCAGGGGGCGCGAGCAGTACTTC. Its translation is CASSRRGREQYF.

CDR3 in amino acids: CASSHSGSGGELFF. In DNA form, the CDR3 reads TGCGCCAGCAGCCATAGCGGGAGTGGCGGGGAGCTGTTTTTT. The chain combines TRBV4-3 with TRBJ2-2; the match to TRBD2 covers 9 bases. CDR3 length equals 14 residues. Per germline, CDR1 LGHNA and CDR2 YSLEER. The J segment lost 7 bases and the V segment lost 3 bases, leaving 3 bases of the junction unmatched.

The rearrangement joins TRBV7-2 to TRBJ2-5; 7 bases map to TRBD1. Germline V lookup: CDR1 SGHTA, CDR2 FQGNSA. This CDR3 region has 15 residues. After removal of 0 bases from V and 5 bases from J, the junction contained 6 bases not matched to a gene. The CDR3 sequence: CASSLAGTVSETQYF. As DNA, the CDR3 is TGTGCCAGCAGCTTAGCCGGGACAGTATCGGAGACCCAGTACTTC.

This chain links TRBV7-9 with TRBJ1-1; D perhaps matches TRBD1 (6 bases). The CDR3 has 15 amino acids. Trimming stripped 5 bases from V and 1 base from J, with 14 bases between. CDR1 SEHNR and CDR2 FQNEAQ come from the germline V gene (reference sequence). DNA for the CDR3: TGTGCCAGCAGCGGCCAGAAGACAGGGAACACTGAAGCTTTCTTT. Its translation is CASSGQKTGNTEAFF.

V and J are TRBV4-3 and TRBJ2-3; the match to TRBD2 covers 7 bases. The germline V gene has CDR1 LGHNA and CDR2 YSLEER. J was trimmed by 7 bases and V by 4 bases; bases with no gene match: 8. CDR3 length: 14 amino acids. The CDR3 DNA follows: TGCGCCAGCAGCCTGTTCCCAGGGACTAATACGCAGTATTTT. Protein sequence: CASSLFPGTNTQYF.

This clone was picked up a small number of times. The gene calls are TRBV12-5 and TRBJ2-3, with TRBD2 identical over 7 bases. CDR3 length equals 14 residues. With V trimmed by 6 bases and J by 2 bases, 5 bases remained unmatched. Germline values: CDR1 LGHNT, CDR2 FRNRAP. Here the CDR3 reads CASGLSGITDTQYF. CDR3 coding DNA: TGTGCTAGTGGCCTCAGCGGGATCACAGATACGCAGTATTTT.

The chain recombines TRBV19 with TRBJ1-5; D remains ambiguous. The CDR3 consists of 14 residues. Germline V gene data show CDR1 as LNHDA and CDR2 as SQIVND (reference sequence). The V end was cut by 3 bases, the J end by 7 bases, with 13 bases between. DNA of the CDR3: TGTGCCAGTAGTATGTCGCAGGTCTGGCAGCCCCAGCATTTT. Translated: CASSMSQVWQPQHF.

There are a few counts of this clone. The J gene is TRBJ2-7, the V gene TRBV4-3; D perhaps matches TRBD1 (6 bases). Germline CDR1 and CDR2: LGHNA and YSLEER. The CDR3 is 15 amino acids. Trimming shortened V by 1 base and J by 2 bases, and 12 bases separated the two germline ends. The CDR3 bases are TGCGCCAGCAGCCAAGGGACTGGACAGCCCTACGAGCAGTACTTC. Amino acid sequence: CASSQGTGQPYEQYF.

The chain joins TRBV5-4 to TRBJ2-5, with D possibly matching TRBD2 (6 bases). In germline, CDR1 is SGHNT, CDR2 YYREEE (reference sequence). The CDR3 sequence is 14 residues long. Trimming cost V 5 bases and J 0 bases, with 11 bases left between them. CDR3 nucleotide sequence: TGTGCCAGCAGGATTCGGGACTACCAAGAGACCCAGTACTTC. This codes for CASRIRDYQETQYF.

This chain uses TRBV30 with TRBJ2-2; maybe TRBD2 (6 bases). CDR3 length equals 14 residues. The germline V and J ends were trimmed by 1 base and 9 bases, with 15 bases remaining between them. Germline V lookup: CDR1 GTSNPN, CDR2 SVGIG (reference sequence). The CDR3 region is CAWSGGLRGRELFF. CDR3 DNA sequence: TGTGCCTGGAGTGGGGGACTCCGGGGCCGGGAGCTGTTTTTT.

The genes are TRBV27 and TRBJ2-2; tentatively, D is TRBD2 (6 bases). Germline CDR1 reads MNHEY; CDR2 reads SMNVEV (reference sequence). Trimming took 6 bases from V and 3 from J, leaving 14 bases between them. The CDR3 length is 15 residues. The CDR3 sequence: CASSQRERDTGELFF. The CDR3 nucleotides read TGTGCCAGCAGCCAACGGGAGAGGGACACCGGGGAGCTGTTTTTT.

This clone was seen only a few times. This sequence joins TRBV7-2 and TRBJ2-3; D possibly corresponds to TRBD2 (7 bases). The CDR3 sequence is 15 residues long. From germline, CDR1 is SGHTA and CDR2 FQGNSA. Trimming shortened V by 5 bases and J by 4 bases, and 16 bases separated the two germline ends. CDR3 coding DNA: TGTGCCAGCAGCCTGGCACGAGGGGGGGCAGATACGCAGTATTTT. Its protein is CASSLARGGADTQYF. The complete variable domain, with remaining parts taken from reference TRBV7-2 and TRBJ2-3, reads GAGVSQSPSNKVTEKGKDVELRCDPISGHTALYWYRQSLGQGLEFLIYFQGNSAPDKSGLPSDRFSAERTGGSVSTLTIQRTQQEDSAVYLCASSLARGGADTQYFGPGTRLTVL.

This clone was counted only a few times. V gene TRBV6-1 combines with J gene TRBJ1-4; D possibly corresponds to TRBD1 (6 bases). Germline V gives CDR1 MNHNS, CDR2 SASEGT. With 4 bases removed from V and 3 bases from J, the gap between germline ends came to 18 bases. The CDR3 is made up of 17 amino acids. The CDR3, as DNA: TGTGCCAGCAGTGGACAGGTAGTACAGTCAGCTAATGAAAAACTGTTTTTT. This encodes CASSGQVVQSANEKLFF.

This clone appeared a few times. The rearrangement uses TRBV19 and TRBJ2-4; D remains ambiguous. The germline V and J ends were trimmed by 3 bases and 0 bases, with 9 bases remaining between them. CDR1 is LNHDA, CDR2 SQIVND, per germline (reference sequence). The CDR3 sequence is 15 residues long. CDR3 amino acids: CASSILPGAKNIQYF. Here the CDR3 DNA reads TGTGCCAGTAGTATTCTCCCGGGAGCCAAAAACATTCAGTACTTC. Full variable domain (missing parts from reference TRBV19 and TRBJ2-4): DGGITQSPKYLFRKEGQNVTLSCEQNLNHDAMYWYRQDPGQGLRLIYYSQIVNDFQKGDIAEGYSVSREKKESFPLTVTSAQKNPTAFYLCASSILPGAKNIQYFGAGTRLSVL.

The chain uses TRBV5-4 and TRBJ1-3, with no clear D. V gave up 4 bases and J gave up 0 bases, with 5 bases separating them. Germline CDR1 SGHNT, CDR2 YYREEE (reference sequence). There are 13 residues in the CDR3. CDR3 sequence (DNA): TGTGCCAGCAGCACAGACTCTGGAAACACCATATATTTT. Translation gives CASSTDSGNTIYF.

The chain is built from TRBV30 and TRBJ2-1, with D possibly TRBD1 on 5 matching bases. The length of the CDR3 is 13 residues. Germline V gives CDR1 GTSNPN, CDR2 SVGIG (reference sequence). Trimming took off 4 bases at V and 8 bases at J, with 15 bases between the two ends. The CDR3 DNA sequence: TGTGCCTGGAACCAGGGAATCCCAGATGAGCAGTTCTTC. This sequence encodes CAWNQGIPDEQFF.

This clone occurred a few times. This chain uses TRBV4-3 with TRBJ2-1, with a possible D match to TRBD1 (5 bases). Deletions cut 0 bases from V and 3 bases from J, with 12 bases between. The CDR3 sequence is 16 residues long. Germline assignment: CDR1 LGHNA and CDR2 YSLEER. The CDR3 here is CASSQDKGHFYNEQFF. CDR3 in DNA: TGCGCCAGCAGCCAAGATAAGGGGCACTTCTACAATGAGCAGTTCTTC.

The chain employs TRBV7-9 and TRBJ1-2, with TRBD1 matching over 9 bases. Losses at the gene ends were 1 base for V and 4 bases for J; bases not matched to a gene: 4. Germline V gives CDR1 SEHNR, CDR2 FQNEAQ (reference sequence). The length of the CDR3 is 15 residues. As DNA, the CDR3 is TGTGCCAGCAGCTTAGGGACAGGGGCCGCCTATGGCTACACCTTC. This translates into CASSLGTGAAYGYTF.

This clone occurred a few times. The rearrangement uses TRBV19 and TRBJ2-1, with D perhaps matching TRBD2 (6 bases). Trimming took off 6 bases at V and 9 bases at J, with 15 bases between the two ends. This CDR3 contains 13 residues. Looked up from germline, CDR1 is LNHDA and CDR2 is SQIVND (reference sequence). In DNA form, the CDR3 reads TGTGCCAGTAGCCCGAGGAGGGTCGGTGAGCAGTTCTTC. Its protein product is CASSPRRVGEQFF.

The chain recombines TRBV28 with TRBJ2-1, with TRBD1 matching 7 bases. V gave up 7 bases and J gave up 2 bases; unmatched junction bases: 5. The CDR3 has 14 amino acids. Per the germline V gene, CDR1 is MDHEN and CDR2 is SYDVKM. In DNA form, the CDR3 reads TGTGCCAGCAAACTAGGGGGCACCTACAATGAGCAGTTCTTC. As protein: CASKLGGTYNEQFF.

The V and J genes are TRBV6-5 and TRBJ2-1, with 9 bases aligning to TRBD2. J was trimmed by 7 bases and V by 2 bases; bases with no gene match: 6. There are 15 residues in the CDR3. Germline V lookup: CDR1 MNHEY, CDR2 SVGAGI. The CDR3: CASSYGVAGDNEQFF. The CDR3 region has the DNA TGTGCCAGCAGTTACGGAGTAGCGGGAGATAATGAGCAGTTCTTC.

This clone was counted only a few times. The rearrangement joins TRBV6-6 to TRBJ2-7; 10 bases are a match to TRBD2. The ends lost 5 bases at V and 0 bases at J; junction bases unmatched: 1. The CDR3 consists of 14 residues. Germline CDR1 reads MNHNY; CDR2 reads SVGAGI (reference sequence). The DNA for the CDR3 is TGTGCCAGCAGTACTAGCGGGGACTCCTACGAGCAGTACTTC. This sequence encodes CASSTSGDSYEQYF.

This chain's CDR3 is CASSQILGPQETQYF. DNA for the CDR3: TGCGCCAGCAGCCAAATACTAGGACCCCAGGAGACCCAGTACTTC. The genes are TRBV4-3 and TRBJ2-5; TRBD2 is a possible D gene (5 bases). CDR3 length: 15 amino acids. Trimming left V 2 bases short and J 5 bases short, with 15 bases between. Germline V CDR1 and CDR2: LGHNA, YSLEER.

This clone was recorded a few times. CDR3 coding DNA: TGTGCCAGCTCACCCGCCCCGGACTATCGGGAGCAGTACTTC. Protein sequence: CASSPAPDYREQYF. The rearrangement links TRBV18 to TRBJ2-7; a possible D gene is TRBD2 (6 bases). The CDR3 is 14 amino acids. V was pared by 3 bases and J by 7 bases, with 16 bases between. The germline V gene encodes CDR1 KGHSH and CDR2 LQKENI.

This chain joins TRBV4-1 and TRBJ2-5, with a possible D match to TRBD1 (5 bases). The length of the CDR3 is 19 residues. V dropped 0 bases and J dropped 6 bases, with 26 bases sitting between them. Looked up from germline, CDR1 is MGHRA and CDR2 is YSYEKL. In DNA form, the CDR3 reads TGCGCCAGCAGCCAAGATCACCCCAACCAGGCAGGGTTCTGGCAGACCCAGTACTTC. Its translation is CASSQDHPNQAGFWQTQYF.

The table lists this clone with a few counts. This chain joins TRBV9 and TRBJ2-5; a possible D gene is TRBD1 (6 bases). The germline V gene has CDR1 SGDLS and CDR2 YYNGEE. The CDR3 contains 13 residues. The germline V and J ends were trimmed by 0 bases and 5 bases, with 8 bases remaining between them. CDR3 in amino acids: CASSVATGETQYF. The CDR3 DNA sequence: TGTGCCAGCAGCGTAGCTACAGGGGAGACCCAGTACTTC.

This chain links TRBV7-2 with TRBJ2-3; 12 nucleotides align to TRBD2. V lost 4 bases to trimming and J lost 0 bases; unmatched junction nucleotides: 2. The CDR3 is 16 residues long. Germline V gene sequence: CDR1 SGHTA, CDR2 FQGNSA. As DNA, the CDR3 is TGTGCCAGCAGCTCGCTAGCGGGGGGGAGCACAGATACGCAGTATTTT. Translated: CASSSLAGGSTDTQYF.

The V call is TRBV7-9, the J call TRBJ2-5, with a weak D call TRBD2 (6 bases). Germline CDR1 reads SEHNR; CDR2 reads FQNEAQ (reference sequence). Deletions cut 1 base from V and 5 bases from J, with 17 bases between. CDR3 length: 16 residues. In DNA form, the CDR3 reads TGTGCCAGCAGCTTAGGGTTACGGGGGTCCTTGGAGACCCAGTACTTC. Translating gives CASSLGLRGSLETQYF. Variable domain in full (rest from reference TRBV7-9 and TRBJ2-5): DTGVSQNPRHKITKRGQNVTFRCDPISEHNRLYWYRQTLGQGPEFLTYFQNEAQLEKSRLLSDRFSAERPKGSFSTLEIQRTEQGDSAMYLCASSLGLRGSLETQYFGPGTRLLVL.